The rows below give T cell receptor beta chains drawn from one sample of a study of human T cells and chemical hapten exposure. MiXCR, applied by TCRdb to the RACE reads, yields one record per CDR3 protein. The top ten clones hold roughly 8% of a sample with 340,000 or so distinct CDR3 sequences, around 7% of them seen once. Specimen: whole blood, collected in connection with sensitization to the hapten diphenylcyclopropenone (DPC). The receptors derive from a woman between 18 and 30 years old with alopecia areata. Some clones in this sample may be carry-over from other donors' samples. Both conserved end residues are part of each CDR3. A D gene is named only where the DNA matches it firmly. Not all rows give a size; the values are once, few, many and, for expanded clones, a class.

D gene	V gene	clone size	J gene	CDR3 DNA	CDR3 protein
-	TRBV7-2	many	TRBJ2-3	TGTGCCAGCAGTTCCTACACAGATACGCAGTATTTT	CASSSYTDTQYF
TRBD2	TRBV27	many	TRBJ2-3	TGTGCCAGCAGTCCGATTAGCGGGGGTTTGGCAGATACGCAGTATTTT	CASSPISGGLADTQYF
TRBD1	TRBV20-1	few	TRBJ1-2	TGCAGTGCTAGAGTCCCCGGGACAGGGAGCTACACCTTC	CSARVPGTGSYTF
-	TRBV7-9	-	TRBJ1-6	TGTGCCAGCACAGAAGGGGGGCGGTCACCCCTCCACTTT	CASTEGGRSPLHF
TRBD1	TRBV9	few	TRBJ2-3	TGTGCCAGCAGCGAGGGGGCAAGGACAGATACGCAGTATTTT	CASSEGARTDTQYF
TRBD2	TRBV18	-	TRBJ2-6	TGTGCCAGCTCACCGCGTCGGGAGGCGTACTCTGGGGCCAACGTCCTGACTTTC	CASSPRREAYSGANVLTF
TRBD2	TRBV3-1	few	TRBJ2-1	TGTGCCAGCAGGACGACTAGCGGGGGGGCGGTTGAGCAGTTCTTC	CASRTTSGGAVEQFF
TRBD1	TRBV7-7	many	TRBJ2-5	TGTGCTAGCAGCTTAGCGACAGGGCAAGAGACCCAGTACTTC	CASSLATGQETQYF
TRBD2	TRBV2	-	TRBJ2-2	TGTGCCAGCAGGAAAATAGCGGGGGCCACCACCGGGGAGCTGTTTTTT	CASRKIAGATTGELFF
-	TRBV20-1	few	TRBJ1-4	TGCAGTGCTAGTTCTGGGGGGGATGAAAAACTGTTTTTT	CSASSGGDEKLFF
TRBD1	TRBV6-5	-	TRBJ1-6	TGTGCCAGCAGTAGGGGACAGCCTAATTCACCCCTCCACTTT	CASSRGQPNSPLHF
TRBD1	TRBV25-1	-	TRBJ2-7	TGTGCCAGCCACAGGGGGCCAGGGTCCTACGAGCAGTACTTC	CASHRGPGSYEQYF
TRBD2	TRBV4-2	few	TRBJ2-3	TGTGCCAGCAGCCACACCGGGACTAGCGCAGATACGCAGTATTTT	CASSHTGTSADTQYF
-	TRBV6-5	many	TRBJ1-6	TGTGCCAGCAGCCGGTCCCAGAGTGGTTCACCCCTCCACTTT	CASSRSQSGSPLHF
TRBD1	TRBV11-1	few	TRBJ2-1	TGTGCCAGCAGCTTAGGGGTCAACCGGGACAGGCAGTTCTTC	CASSLGVNRDRQFF
-	TRBV5-1	-	TRBJ1-1	TGCGCCAGCAGCTGGAATGCGGTGAACACTGAAGCTTTCTTT	CASSWNAVNTEAFF
TRBD1	TRBV6-2/TRBV6-3	few	TRBJ2-7	TGTGCCAGCAATCCGGACAGGGGGGCCTCCTACGAGCAGTACTTC	CASNPDRGASYEQYF
TRBD2	TRBV27	few	TRBJ2-3	TGTGCCGCCGCGACTAGCGTCGACACAGATACGCAGTATTTT	CAAATSVDTDTQYF
-	TRBV4-2	few	TRBJ2-7	TGTGCCAGCAGCCAAGATGCCCCCTACGAGCAGTACTTC	CASSQDAPYEQYF
TRBD2	TRBV6-6	few	TRBJ2-7	TGTGCCAGCAGTCAAGGACTAGCGGGGTCCGAGCAGTACTTC	CASSQGLAGSEQYF
-	TRBV28	-	TRBJ1-3	TGTGCCAGCAGTTTAGACGGGAATGGCTCTGGAAACACCATATATTTT	CASSLDGNGSGNTIYF
-	TRBV10-3	-	TRBJ2-2	TGTGCCATCAGTGAGGTCGGTCTGACCGGGGAGCTGTTTTTT	CAISEVGLTGELFF
-	TRBV6-1	-	TRBJ2-3	TGTGCCAGCAGTGAAGCGCTTGGGATCAGCACAGATACGCAGTATTTT	CASSEALGISTDTQYF
-	TRBV6-5	few	TRBJ1-1	TGTGCCAGCAGTAGAAAACAGTGGAACACTGAAGCTTTCTTT	CASSRKQWNTEAFF
TRBD2	TRBV20-1	many	TRBJ2-3	TGCAGTGCTAGAGCTCTAGCGGGGGCCCAGCGAAACCCAGGACCAACAGATACGCAGTATTTT	CSARALAGAQRNPGPTDTQYF
-	TRBV10-3	-	TRBJ1-5	TGTGCCATCAAACAGGGTCACAATCAGCCCCAGCATTTT	CAIKQGHNQPQHF
-	TRBV29-1	-	TRBJ1-1	TGCAGCGCCGACAGTCAGGGTGAAGCTTTCTTT	CSADSQGEAFF
-	TRBV7-3	few	TRBJ1-6	TGTGCCAGCAGCCAAGGGGGGCGGGCTTCACCCCTCCACTTT	CASSQGGRASPLHF
TRBD1	TRBV4-1	few	TRBJ2-7	TGCGCCAGCAGCCAGGGACAGGCTGACTACGAGCAGTACTTC	CASSQGQADYEQYF
-	TRBV12-3/TRBV12-4	-	TRBJ1-6	TGTGCCAGCAGTTTCGACAGCTATAATTCACCCCTCCACTTT	CASSFDSYNSPLHF
-	TRBV15	many	TRBJ1-5	TGTGCCACCAGCCGAGGGGGGTATAGCAATCAGCCCCAGCATTTT	CATSRGGYSNQPQHF
-	TRBV4-3	-	TRBJ2-1	TGCGCCAGCAGCCAAGATATAAGCTATGAGCAGTTCTTC	CASSQDISYEQFF
-	TRBV7-6	-	TRBJ2-2	TGTGCCAGCAGCTCCGGGGTCGCGGCTAACACCGGGGAGCTGTTTTTT	CASSSGVAANTGELFF
TRBD2	TRBV7-8	few	TRBJ2-7	TGTGCCAGCAGCTTCCACGGGGGGACCTACGAGCAGTACTTC	CASSFHGGTYEQYF
TRBD1	TRBV6-5	-	TRBJ1-6	TGTGCCAGCAGATCAGACAGGGGGTATTCACCCCTCCACTTT	CASRSDRGYSPLHF
-	TRBV27	many	TRBJ2-1	TGTGCCAGCAGTTTATTTGGCCAGGGGCCCTCCAATGAGCAGTTCTTC	CASSLFGQGPSNEQFF
TRBD1	TRBV5-1	-	TRBJ1-1	TGCGCCAGCAGCCCGCCCAGACAGGGTCCGAACACTGAAGCTTTCTTT	CASSPPRQGPNTEAFF
TRBD2	TRBV6-5	-	TRBJ2-7	TGTGCCAGCAGTTACGGCGGGGGTATGGCCTACGAGCAGTACTTC	CASSYGGGMAYEQYF
-	TRBV20-1	-	TRBJ1-6	TGCAGTGCTAAGGGGGAGATAGAAAATTCACCCCTCCACTTT	CSAKGEIENSPLHF
-	TRBV29-1	-	TRBJ2-5	TGCAGCGTTGAAAGGACCCAAGAGACCCAGTACTTC	CSVERTQETQYF
-	TRBV11-2	many	TRBJ1-1	TGTGCCAGCAGCTTTTCGGGGAACACTGAAGCTTTCTTT	CASSFSGNTEAFF
-	TRBV12-3/TRBV12-4	many	TRBJ2-3	TGTGCCAGCCTCGGAGCAGATACGCAGTATTTT	CASLGADTQYF
TRBD1	TRBV6-2/TRBV6-3	-	TRBJ1-2	TGTGCCAGCACCGTTCCAGGGGGCTATGGCTACACCTTC	CASTVPGGYGYTF
-	TRBV19	-	TRBJ2-2	TGTGCCAGTAGTTACGACGGCGGGGAGCTGTTTTTT	CASSYDGGELFF
-	TRBV7-2	-	TRBJ2-2	TGTGCCAGCACCATCCCAGGGGAAGGGCTCCGAGTGTACACCGGGGAGCTGTTTTTT	CASTIPGEGLRVYTGELFF
-	TRBV12-3/TRBV12-4	-	TRBJ2-3	TGTGCCAGCAGTTTACGGAAGTTTACAGATACGCAGTATTTT	CASSLRKFTDTQYF
TRBD2	TRBV7-9	-	TRBJ2-3	TGTGCCAGCAGCTCCACTAGCGGGGGGGCCGGTCTTCTCCCAGATACGCAGTATTTT	CASSSTSGGAGLLPDTQYF
-	TRBV4-2	few	TRBJ1-1	TGTGCCAGCAGCCAAGAGGCCGGACGGAACACTGAAGCTTTCTTT	CASSQEAGRNTEAFF
-	TRBV4-2	-	TRBJ1-3	TGTGCCAGCAGCCAAGACTTCCGCAGCCAGTACTTTGGAAACACCATATATTTT	CASSQDFRSQYFGNTIYF
TRBD2	TRBV5-1	-	TRBJ2-3	TGCGCCAGCAGCCCGGTTTCGCGGGGGGGCTCAGATACGCAGTATTTT	CASSPVSRGGSDTQYF
-	TRBV6-5	many	TRBJ1-1	TGTGCCACCATCCCGGGGAAGAACACTGAAGCTTTCTTT	CATIPGKNTEAFF
-	TRBV7-2	many	TRBJ2-5	TGTGCCAGCAGCTTAAGCGGAACCCAAGAGACCCAGTACTTC	CASSLSGTQETQYF